The 29 T cell receptor beta chains listed next were all sequenced from one sample in a study of T-cell memory formation after mild COVID-19. TCRdb passed the 5' RACE reads through MiXCR, listing each CDR3 protein once. This sample has about 200,000 distinct CDR3 sequences, with 9.5% to 10% found just once. Sequencing was performed on PBMCs or a T cell subset sorted from them (not recorded which). All receptors come from a man in his late teens or twenties who had mild COVID-19 (a few samples of this study predate the infection). Cell type and time point are not known.

This rearrangement joins TRBV11-1 to TRBJ2-7; D is uncertain. The CDR3 runs 13 residues. V lost 5 bases and J 4 bases, leaving 12 bases between the germline ends. The germline CDR1 and CDR2 sequences are SGHAT and FQDESV (reference sequence). The CDR3 bases are TGTGCCAGCAGCCCTTCCGTCCTATACGAGCAGTACTTC. This encodes CASSPSVLYEQYF.

The rearrangement links TRBV3-1 to TRBJ2-2, with a tentative D call TRBD2 (5 bases). V was shortened by 3 bases and J by 2 bases, with 7 bases between the two germline ends. Germline-derived CDR1 and CDR2 are LGHDT and YNNKEL (reference sequence). The CDR3 has 14 residues. In nucleotides, the CDR3 is TGTGCCAGCAGCCAGGAGGTTAACACCGGGGAGCTGTTTTTT. This gives the protein CASSQEVNTGELFF.

The J gene is TRBJ1-1, the V gene TRBV25-1, with no clear D. Trimming left V 3 bases short and J 3 bases short, with 5 bases between. Germline V gives CDR1 MGHDK, CDR2 SYGVNS. This CDR3 contains 12 residues. The CDR3 bases are TGTGCCAGCAGTGATCAGCACACTGAAGCTTTCTTT. This encodes CASSDQHTEAFF.

The table lists this clonotype with a few counts. The chain has TRBV7-2 and TRBJ2-1; no definite D call. The V and J ends lost 4 bases and 12 bases respectively, with 16 bases between them. This CDR3 has 13 residues. Germline loops: CDR1 SGHTA, CDR2 FQGNSA. The CDR3 DNA follows: TGTGCCAGCAGCTCGTTCGTAACAAACTCGCAGTTCTTC. Protein product: CASSSFVTNSQFF. The full variable domain, with the rest looked up from reference TRBV7-2 and TRBJ2-1, is GAGVSQSPSNKVTEKGKDVELRCDPISGHTALYWYRQSLGQGLEFLIYFQGNSAPDKSGLPSDRFSAERTGGSVSTLTIQRTQQEDSAVYLCASSSFVTNSQFFGPGTRLTVL.

This clonotype was counted between two and nine times. The chain employs TRBV4-2 and TRBJ2-5, with D perhaps TRBD2 (7 bases). The V end lost 3 bases, the J end lost 5 bases, and 19 bases lay between the germline ends. CDR1 and CDR2 from the germline V gene are LGHNA and YNFKEQ. The CDR3 covers 16 residues. The CDR3 bases are TGTGCCAGCAGCCAGGCCGTCAGGACAGCGGGGGAGACCCAGTACTTC. Protein product: CASSQAVRTAGETQYF.

This clonotype showed up many times. The V and J genes are TRBV5-1 and TRBJ1-5, with 8 bases matching TRBD1. V was pared by 4 bases and J by 5 bases, with 11 bases of the junction left unmatched. The CDR3 consists of 16 residues. Germline V gives CDR1 SGHRS, CDR2 YFSETQ. DNA for the CDR3: TGCGCCAGCAGCCCGGGGGCAGGGGGCGCGGATCAGCCCCAGCATTTT. Translation gives CASSPGAGGADQPQHF.

A few counts support this clonotype. The rearrangement uses TRBV6-5 and TRBJ1-1; 7 bases map to TRBD1. This CDR3 comprises 13 residues. V dropped 6 bases and J dropped 6; count of bases not matched to a gene: 7. Germline-derived CDR1 and CDR2 are MNHEY and SVGAGI. The CDR3 region has the DNA TGTGCCAGCAGACAACAGGGGTGGGCTGAAGCTTTCTTT. Protein: CASRQQGWAEAFF.

This clonotype turned up a few times. V gene TRBV28 combines with J gene TRBJ1-5, with TRBD1 matching over 7 bases. Trimming cost V 7 bases and J 0 bases; bases outside gene matches: 12. CDR1 and CDR2 from the germline V gene are MDHEN and SYDVKM. CDR3 size: 17 residues. The CDR3 DNA follows: TGTGCCAGCAAGGGGGCAGGGGCCCTTTTTAGCAATCAGCCCCAGCATTTT. This sequence encodes CASKGAGALFSNQPQHF.

The chain links TRBV29-1 to TRBJ1-1; 7 bases agree with TRBD1. The junction had 10 bases not matched to a gene; V was cut back by 6 bases and J by 3 bases. The CDR3 has 14 residues. Germline values: CDR1 SQVTM, CDR2 ANQGSEA. CDR3 sequence reads: CSVKFRQGDTEAFF. The CDR3 region has the DNA TGCAGCGTCAAGTTTAGACAGGGTGACACTGAAGCTTTCTTT.

This clonotype was detected only a few times. V gene TRBV30 combines with J gene TRBJ2-1, with TRBD2 matching 9 bases. The CDR3 runs to 14 residues. The ends lost 4 bases at V and 6 bases at J; junction bases unmatched: 7. Germline CDR1 is GTSNPN and CDR2 is SVGIG (reference sequence). In nucleotides, the CDR3 is TGTGCCTGGACGGCGGGGGGGCCGGTCAATGAGCAGTTCTTC. Amino acid sequence: CAWTAGGPVNEQFF. Variable domain in full (rest from reference TRBV30 and TRBJ2-1): SQTIHQWPATLVQPVGSPLSLECTVEGTSNPNLYWYRQAAGRGLQLLFYSVGIGQISSEVPQNLSASRPQDRQFILSSKKLLLSDSGFYLCAWTAGGPVNEQFFGPGTRLTVL.

This clonotype was counted between two and nine times. The chain is built from TRBV4-3 and TRBJ2-2; D is ambiguous. The germline V gene has CDR1 LGHNA and CDR2 YSLEER. V lost 0 bases and J 3 bases, leaving 2 bases between the germline ends. The CDR3 consists of 13 residues. CDR3 in amino acids: CASSQEYTGELFF. Written as DNA, the CDR3 is TGCGCCAGCAGCCAAGAGTACACCGGGGAGCTGTTTTTT.

This rearrangement joins TRBV7-2 to TRBJ2-1, with 9 nucleotides matching TRBD2. The CDR3 is 16 residues long. Trimming removed 2 bases from V and 7 bases from J; junction bases left unmatched: 9. CDR1 SGHTA and CDR2 FQGNSA come from the germline V gene. CDR3 in amino acids: CASSLYGRGGANEQFF. The CDR3 coding sequence is TGTGCCAGCAGCTTATATGGGCGCGGGGGGGCTAATGAGCAGTTCTTC.

A few counts support this clonotype. V usage is TRBV20-1 and J usage is TRBJ1-2; possible D gene TRBD1, 6 bases. Germline CDR1 is DFQATT and CDR2 is SNEGSKA (reference sequence). The CDR3 covers 12 residues. Trimming shortened V by 4 bases and J by 4 bases, and 10 bases separated the two germline ends. Here the CDR3 DNA reads TGCAGTGCTAATAACAGGGCCTATGGCTACACCTTC. Protein: CSANNRAYGYTF.

This clonotype has a handful of counts. J is TRBJ2-5 and V is TRBV28; TRBD1 matches 12 bases. This CDR3 contains 15 residues. Looked up from germline, CDR1 is MDHEN and CDR2 is SYDVKM. V shed 4 bases and J 4 bases; nucleotides not matched to a gene: 4. This chain's CDR3 is CASSWGTGGPETQYF. The CDR3 nucleotides read TGTGCCAGCAGTTGGGGGACAGGGGGCCCAGAGACCCAGTACTTC.

The CDR3 is CASSVRSVNTEAFF. In nucleotides, the CDR3 is TGTGCCAGCAGCGTACGATCGGTAAACACTGAAGCTTTCTTT. This chain connects TRBV9 to TRBJ1-1; D uncertain. The V and J ends lost 1 base and 2 bases respectively, with 9 bases between them. Per the germline V gene, CDR1 is SGDLS and CDR2 is YYNGEE. The length of the CDR3 is 14 residues.

This clonotype was found a few times. The J gene is TRBJ2-2, the V gene TRBV20-1; D not certain. This CDR3 has 14 residues. Germline V gives CDR1 DFQATT, CDR2 SNEGSKA (reference sequence). Trimming pared 6 bases from V and 4 bases from J, leaving 15 bases between. CDR3 DNA: TGCAGTGCCACCGGACCCCTAGGCACCGGGGAGCTGTTTTTT. As protein: CSATGPLGTGELFF.

This clonotype was seen ten or more times. The V gene is TRBV20-1, the J gene TRBJ1-5; D ambiguous. Germline CDR1 DFQATT, CDR2 SNEGSKA (reference sequence). V was pared by 2 bases and J by 4 bases, with 9 bases between. This CDR3 has 13 residues. The CDR3 DNA is TGCAGTGCTAGACCCGAATATAATCAGCCCCAGCATTTT. Its translation: CSARPEYNQPQHF.

This chain uses TRBV10-3 with TRBJ1-2; D call uncertain. Germline lookup yields CDR1 ENHRY and CDR2 SYGVKD. Trimming took off 2 bases at V and 4 bases at J, with 5 bases between the two ends. The CDR3 runs 12 residues. This CDR3 reads CAISENSYGYTF. The CDR3 DNA sequence: TGTGCCATCAGTGAGAACAGCTATGGCTACACCTTC.

This clonotype was counted only a few times. J is TRBJ1-6 and V is TRBV5-6; the D is unclear. Germline V gene lookup returns CDR1 SGHDT and CDR2 YYEEEE. The CDR3 covers 12 residues. Trimming stripped 1 base from V and 12 bases from J, with 8 bases between. CDR3 in DNA: TGTGCCAGCAGCTTGAATCTCCAACCCCTCCACTTT. Translating gives CASSLNLQPLHF.

This clonotype was recorded a few times. The rearrangement joins TRBV5-1 to TRBJ1-3; D gene unclear. This CDR3 spans 17 amino acids. The germline V gene encodes CDR1 SGHRS and CDR2 YFSETQ. V was pared by 2 bases and J by 0 bases, with 15 bases between. The CDR3 DNA follows: TGCGCCAGCAGCTTATCCCAGGTCTTTTCCTCTGGAAACACCATATATTTT. It is translated as CASSLSQVFSSGNTIYF.

V gene TRBV2 combines with J gene TRBJ2-3; a weak D match, TRBD2 (5 bases). The V end was cut by 4 bases, the J end by 3 bases, with 11 bases between. Germline V lookup: CDR1 SNHLY, CDR2 FYNNEI. This CDR3 comprises 14 residues. The CDR3 here is CASSAGSFTDTQYF. The CDR3 DNA is TGTGCCAGCAGTGCGGGGAGCTTTACAGATACGCAGTATTTT. Using reference TRBV2 and TRBJ2-3 for the parts outside the CDR3, the full variable domain is EPEVTQTPSHQVTQMGQEVILRCVPISNHLYFYWYRQILGQKVEFLVSFYNNEISEKSEIFDDQFSVERPDGSNFTLKIRSTKLEDSAMYFCASSAGSFTDTQYFGPGTRLTVL.

The rearrangement links TRBV12-3 or TRBV12-4 to TRBJ2-1, with D possibly being TRBD1 (5 bases). This CDR3 comprises 13 residues. V was pared by 5 bases and J by 6 bases, with 11 bases between. CDR3 nucleotide sequence: TGTGCCAGCAGTCCCCGCAGGGCCAATGAGCAGTTCTTC. Translated, it gives CASSPRRANEQFF.

This clonotype was found many times. The V call is TRBV11-2, the J call TRBJ2-5, with D perhaps TRBD1 or TRBD2 (6 bases each). In germline, CDR1 is SGHAT, CDR2 FQNNGV. The CDR3 length is 16 residues. Trimming removed 5 bases at V and 5 bases at J, with 21 bases between. CDR3 sequence: CASSPGDTAAGETQYF. In DNA, the CDR3 is TGTGCCAGCAGCCCGGGGGACACGGCGGCGGGGGAGACCCAGTACTTC.

This clonotype showed up just a few times. This sequence joins TRBV7-9 and TRBJ2-7; the D gene is possibly TRBD1 (6 bases). The CDR3 has 14 amino acids. Germline CDR1 and CDR2: SEHNR and FQNEAQ (reference sequence). With 5 bases removed from V and 1 base from J, the gap between germline ends came to 12 bases. CDR3 loop: CASSRTGMSYEQYF. The CDR3 DNA follows: TGTGCCAGCAGCCGAACAGGGATGTCCTACGAGCAGTACTTC.

The chain is built from TRBV6-1 and TRBJ2-7, with 7 positions matching TRBD1. The CDR3 loop spans 12 amino acids. Germline CDR1 MNHNS, CDR2 SASEGT. V shed 6 bases and J 9 bases; nucleotides not matched to a gene: 8. CDR3 sequence: CASSRDSRWQYF. CDR3 DNA sequence: TGTGCCAGCAGCCGGGACAGTAGATGGCAGTACTTC.

V gene TRBV7-2 combines with J gene TRBJ1-1; weak D call: TRBD1 (6 bases). The CDR3 spans 15 residues. Germline-derived CDR1 and CDR2 are SGHTA and FQGNSA. V lost 8 bases and J 2 bases, leaving 18 bases between the germline ends. This chain's CDR3 is CASQSLGHFNTEAFF. The CDR3, as DNA: TGTGCCAGCCAATCGCTGGGACACTTTAACACTGAAGCTTTCTTT.

The sample holds a few counts of this clonotype. This chain links TRBV5-1 with TRBJ1-6, with D possibly TRBD1 on 6 matching bases. The ends were cut back, 5 bases at V and 7 bases at J, with 7 bases in the middle. The CDR3 consists of 12 residues. The germline V gene encodes CDR1 SGHRS and CDR2 YFSETQ. The CDR3 here is CASRDRNSPLHF. Here the CDR3 DNA reads TGCGCCAGCAGGGACAGAAATTCACCCCTCCACTTT.

The J gene is TRBJ2-3, the V gene TRBV25-1; tentatively, D is TRBD2 (6 bases). Trimming stripped 3 bases from V and 1 base from J, with 11 bases between. The CDR3 covers 15 residues. Germline assignment: CDR1 MGHDK and CDR2 SYGVNS. The CDR3 here is CASSDGGIGTDTQYF. DNA of the CDR3: TGTGCCAGCAGTGACGGGGGTATAGGCACAGATACGCAGTATTTT.

In this sample, this clonotype turned up a few times. CDR3 amino acids: CASSLSTGARSYNSPLHF. The CDR3, as DNA: TGTGCCAGCAGTTTATCGACAGGTGCCCGCTCCTATAATTCACCCCTCCACTTT. The gene calls are TRBV27 and TRBJ1-6; D may be TRBD1 (6 bases). V was trimmed by 0 bases and J by 0 bases, leaving 12 bases between them. The CDR3 has 18 amino acids. Germline assignment: CDR1 MNHEY and CDR2 SMNVEV (reference sequence).